The 3 T cell receptor beta chains presented below share a single source sample, sequenced in a study of blood T cell repertoires in COVID-19. Assay: immunoSEQ multiplex PCR; the TCRdb copy retains only in-frame clones and omits some. This sample has about 280,000 clones, with around 90% found just once. What was sequenced was peripheral blood. Receptor source: a man aged 18-30 years with active or convalescent COVID-19.

J is TRBJ2-5 and V is TRBV5-6, with 9 bases aligning to TRBD2. This CDR3 contains 15 residues. Trimming at V came to 5 bases and at J to 5 bases, leaving 10 bases not matched to a gene. CDR1 is SGHDT, CDR2 YYEEEE, per germline. The CDR3 loop is CASSPPAGGQETQYF. CDR3 nucleotide sequence: TGTGCCAGCAGTCCCCCAGCGGGGGGTCAGGAGACCCAGTACTTC.

The chain's CDR3 is CASSLGTLDRRQPQHF. The DNA of the CDR3 is TGTGCCAGCAGCCTCGGGACGCTTGACAGGAGGCAGCCCCAGCATTTT. This chain joins TRBV5-6 and TRBJ1-5; tentative D call: TRBD1 (6 bases). From germline, CDR1 is SGHDT and CDR2 YYEEEE. CDR3 length equals 16 residues. Trimming shortened V by 4 bases and J by 7 bases, and 21 bases separated the two germline ends.

The V gene is TRBV27, the J gene TRBJ1-5, with unresolved D. Trimming cost V 2 bases and J 6 bases, with 8 bases left between them. This CDR3 comprises 13 residues. CDR1 is MNHEY, CDR2 SMNVEV, per germline (reference sequence). In DNA, the CDR3 is TGTGCCAGCAGTTTACTTGGCGGTCAGCCCCAGCATTTT. This translates into CASSLLGGQPQHF.